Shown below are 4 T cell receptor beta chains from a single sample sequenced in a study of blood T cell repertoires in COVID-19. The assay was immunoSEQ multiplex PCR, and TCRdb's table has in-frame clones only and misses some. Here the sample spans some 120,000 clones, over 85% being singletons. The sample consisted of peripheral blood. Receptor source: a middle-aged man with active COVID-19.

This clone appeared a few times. The CDR3 DNA is TGTGCCAGCAGCTCTAGACAGAACGCGAACACCGGGGAGCTGTTTTTT. It translates to CASSSRQNANTGELFF. V gene TRBV11-2 combines with J gene TRBJ2-2, with D perhaps TRBD1 (5 bases). CDR3 length: 16 residues. Deletions cut 4 bases from V and 0 bases from J, with 12 bases between. In germline, CDR1 is SGHAT, CDR2 FQNNGV.

The CDR3 protein is CASITTGAQEFF. The CDR3 DNA is TGTGCCAGCATTACGACAGGGGCGCAGGAGTTCTTC. The rearrangement joins TRBV6-5 to TRBJ2-1, with 8 bases that match TRBD1. Germline CDR1 is MNHEY and CDR2 is SVGAGI. This CDR3 has 12 residues. V gave up 7 bases and J gave up 14 bases; unmatched junction bases: 10.

The CDR3 is CASSDRAGNQPQHF. Here the CDR3 DNA reads TGTGCCAGCAGTGACAGGGCGGGCAATCAGCCCCAGCATTTT. The rearrangement links TRBV6-1 to TRBJ1-5, with D tentatively TRBD1 (5 bases). The CDR3 loop spans 14 amino acids. Trimming took 3 bases from V and 2 from J, leaving 8 bases between them. Germline CDR1 and CDR2: MNHNS and SASEGT.

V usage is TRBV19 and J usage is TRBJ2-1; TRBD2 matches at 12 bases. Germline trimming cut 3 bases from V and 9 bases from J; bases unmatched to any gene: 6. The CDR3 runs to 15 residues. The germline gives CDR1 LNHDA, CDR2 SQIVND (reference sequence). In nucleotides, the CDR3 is TGTGCCAGTAGTATTCTAGCGGGAGGGCGGGTTGAGCAGTTCTTC. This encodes CASSILAGGRVEQFF.